These 22 T cell receptor beta chains originate from one sample sequenced in a study of cytomegalovirus exposure and HLA in healthy donors. Primers: 60 Vbeta forward and 13 Jbeta reverse. TCRdb's table, derived via immunoSEQ multiplex PCR, lists solely in-frame clones and lacks some. This table has fewer than 200,000 clones, under 90% appearing once. Sequencing was carried out using PBMCs. The receptors originated from a male donor in good health and CMV-seronegative.

This clone was seen a few times. The chain couples TRBV4-2 to TRBJ2-5; no reliable D call. V was pared by 2 bases and J by 1 base, with 8 bases between. This CDR3 comprises 14 residues. Germline V gives CDR1 LGHNA, CDR2 YNFKEQ. This chain's CDR3 is CASSQLRIQETQYF. The CDR3 nucleotides are TGTGCCAGCAGCCAATTGCGGATCCAAGAGACCCAGTACTTC.

The CDR3 DNA reads TGTGCCTGGAGCATAAAAGGACAGACCCGCCACGAGCAGTACTTC. Its translation is CAWSIKGQTRHEQYF. This chain connects TRBV30 to TRBJ2-7, with D possibly TRBD1 on 6 matching bases. The length of the CDR3 is 15 residues. In germline, CDR1 is GTSNPN, CDR2 SVGIG (reference sequence). V lost 3 bases to trimming and J lost 5 bases, with 20 bases between them.

The V and J genes are TRBV18 and TRBJ2-7; 10 nucleotides align to TRBD1. This CDR3 is 14 amino acids long. The V gene's germline CDR1 is KGHSH and CDR2 LQKENI. J lost 6 bases, V lost 4 bases, and 6 bases had no gene match. The CDR3 region has the DNA TGTGCCAGCTCACAAAGACAGGGGGCGGGCGAGCAGTACTTC. As protein: CASSQRQGAGEQYF.

V usage is TRBV6-5 and J usage is TRBJ2-5; 10 positions agree with TRBD2. The CDR3 length is 15 residues. Germline values: CDR1 MNHEY, CDR2 SVGAGI. V lost 4 bases, J lost 4 bases, and 6 bases stayed unmatched. CDR3 coding DNA: TGTGCCAGCAGTTCGAGAGCGGGGGGGCGAGAGACCCAGTACTTC. Translated: CASSSRAGGRETQYF.

V is TRBV4-3 and J is TRBJ1-2; 8 bases map to TRBD1. Losses at the gene ends were 5 bases for V and 4 bases for J; bases not matched to a gene: 6. The CDR3 runs to 14 residues. Germline V gene lookup returns CDR1 LGHNA and CDR2 YSLEER. CDR3 region: CASSVGQGSYGYTF. In nucleotides, the CDR3 is TGCGCCAGCAGCGTCGGACAGGGAAGCTATGGCTACACCTTC.

V is TRBV7-2 and J is TRBJ1-1, with 8 bases aligning to TRBD1. The V gene's germline CDR1 is SGHTA and CDR2 FQGNSA. J lost 4 bases, V lost 1 base, and 5 bases had no gene match. The CDR3 extends over 15 amino acids. The DNA for the CDR3 is TGTGCCAGCAGCTTAGGACAGGGGAGTTTCACTGAAGCTTTCTTT. This sequence encodes CASSLGQGSFTEAFF.

This chain joins TRBV4-2 and TRBJ2-7, with D perhaps matching TRBD1 (6 bases). CDR3 length: 16 amino acids. The germline gives CDR1 LGHNA, CDR2 YNFKEQ. The germline V and J ends were trimmed by 0 bases and 0 bases, with 12 bases remaining between them. In DNA, the CDR3 is TGTGCCAGCAGCCAAGAGGCGGACAGAAGCTCCTACGAGCAGTACTTC. Translated: CASSQEADRSSYEQYF.

The V call is TRBV10-2, the J call TRBJ1-1; D unresolved. The CDR3 length is 8 residues. Germline assignment: CDR1 WSHSY and CDR2 SAAADI. Trimming removed 10 bases at V and 7 bases at J, with 4 bases between. The CDR3 spells CATGEAFF. The CDR3 nucleotides are TGCGCCACCGGTGAAGCTTTCTTT.

The chain has TRBV7-3 and TRBJ2-3; no reliable D call. Germline V gene data show CDR1 as SGHTA and CDR2 as FQGTGA. The CDR3 is 13 amino acids. V was trimmed by 3 bases and J by 4 bases, leaving 8 bases between them. The DNA for the CDR3 is TGTGCCAGCAGCTTCTCTCAGTCAGATACGCAGTATTTT. Residues: CASSFSQSDTQYF.

V usage is TRBV7-2 and J usage is TRBJ2-7; D is possibly TRBD1 (6 bases). The CDR3 consists of 16 residues. Germline V gene sequence: CDR1 SGHTA, CDR2 FQGNSA. Trimming took off 5 bases at V and 0 bases at J, with 17 bases between the two ends. Here the CDR3 DNA reads TGTGCCAGCAGCCAAACTACAGGGATGAGCTCCTACGAGCAGTACTTC. It translates to CASSQTTGMSSYEQYF.

Only a few counts were recorded for this clone. The chain employs TRBV7-7 and TRBJ2-3; 11 positions match TRBD2. The CDR3 consists of 18 residues. The J segment lost 5 bases and the V segment lost 1 base, leaving 11 bases of the junction unmatched. Germline values: CDR1 SSHAT, CDR2 FNYEAQ (reference sequence). CDR3 region: CASSLGRLAGHTGDTQYF. The CDR3 DNA sequence: TGTGCCAGCAGCTTAGGACGACTAGCGGGACATACGGGAGATACGCAGTATTTT.

This clone was recorded only once. The rearrangement joins TRBV6-6 to TRBJ1-2; tentative D call: TRBD1 (6 bases). In germline, CDR1 is MNHNY, CDR2 SVGAGI (reference sequence). CDR3 length equals 15 residues. V lost 2 bases to trimming and J lost 0 bases, with 10 bases between them. CDR3 DNA: TGTGCCAGCAGTTACCGACAGGAAGCTAACTATGGCTACACCTTC. Its protein product is CASSYRQEANYGYTF.

V and J are TRBV2 and TRBJ2-6; a weak D match, TRBD1 (6 bases). With 4 bases removed from V and 0 bases from J, the gap between germline ends came to 7 bases. There are 15 residues in the CDR3. Germline V gene data show CDR1 as SNHLY and CDR2 as FYNNEI. The CDR3 region is CASSADSSGANVLTF. In DNA form, the CDR3 reads TGTGCCAGCAGTGCGGACAGCTCTGGGGCCAACGTCCTGACTTTC.

V is TRBV7-3 and J is TRBJ2-4, with 8 positions matching TRBD2. Trimming cost V 2 bases and J 7 bases; bases outside gene matches: 7. Germline assignment: CDR1 SGHTA and CDR2 FQGTGA. The CDR3 sequence is 15 residues long. The CDR3 bases are TGTGCCAGCAGCTTACCCTTAGCGGGGATCAACATTCAGTACTTC. Residues: CASSLPLAGINIQYF.

The chain combines TRBV6-5 with TRBJ1-1; perhaps TRBD1 as D (6 bases). Germline CDR1 reads MNHEY; CDR2 reads SVGAGI. The CDR3 loop spans 15 amino acids. Trimming stripped 0 bases from V and 10 bases from J, with 18 bases between. CDR3 bases: TGTGCCAGCAGTTACTCTTTTCTCGGACAGTCAGGAGCTTTCTTT. Its protein product is CASSYSFLGQSGAFF.

This clone appeared a single time. The V call is TRBV28, the J call TRBJ2-7; 7 bases line up with TRBD2. The CDR3 contains 13 residues. The germline gives CDR1 MDHEN, CDR2 SYDVKM. Trimming removed 6 bases from V and 7 bases from J; junction bases left unmatched: 9. Here the CDR3 DNA reads TGTGCCAGCAGCCGGGCGGGAGTAGGAGAGCAGTACTTC. Its translation: CASSRAGVGEQYF.

Concerning this clone: The junction shows a germline mismatch at one end, possibly a read error. V gene TRBV7-9 combines with J gene TRBJ2-7; D remains ambiguous. This CDR3 has 11 amino acids. Germline V lookup: CDR1 SEHNR, CDR2 FQNEAQ (reference sequence). The CDR3 DNA is TGTTCCAGCAGCTTCAGAGGCGAGCAGTACTTC. This translates into CSSSFRGEQYF.

V is TRBV19 and J is TRBJ2-7; 12 bases are shared with TRBD1. Trimming removed 5 bases from V and 4 bases from J; junction bases left unmatched: 12. This CDR3 has 17 residues. The germline CDR1 and CDR2 sequences are LNHDA and SQIVND (reference sequence). CDR3 protein: CASSQDTGTGGRYEQYF. The CDR3 DNA reads TGTGCCAGTAGTCAAGACACCGGGACAGGGGGCAGGTACGAGCAGTACTTC.

The chain recombines TRBV15 with TRBJ1-5; D is perhaps TRBD1 (5 bases). Germline V gene sequence: CDR1 LNHNV, CDR2 YYDKDF (reference sequence). Between the trimmed V and J ends, which lost 1 base and 2 bases, there was a span of 6 bases. This CDR3 has 14 amino acids. The CDR3 DNA reads as TGTGCCACCAGCAGAGGGGGGGGCAATCAGCCCCAGCATTTT. Translating gives CATSRGGGNQPQHF.

The chain employs TRBV18 and TRBJ2-7; TRBD1 agrees at 12 bases. CDR1 and CDR2 from the germline V gene are KGHSH and LQKENI. This CDR3 is 16 amino acids long. V shed 6 bases, J shed 5 bases, and the junction held 11 bases outside the gene matches. The CDR3 protein is CASSAGTGGLRDEQYF. In DNA, the CDR3 is TGTGCCAGCTCGGCCGGGACAGGGGGCCTTCGGGACGAGCAGTACTTC.

The chain recombines TRBV5-7 with TRBJ1-4, with a tentative D call TRBD1 (5 bases). TRBV5-7 carries the ORF label, with uncertain function. The CDR3 loop spans 15 amino acids. The V end was cut by 6 bases, the J end by 4 bases, with 16 bases between. CDR3 residues: CASTPGGIGNEKLFF. The CDR3 coding sequence is TGTGCCAGCACCCCCGGGGGTATAGGTAATGAAAAACTGTTTTTT.

The chain couples TRBV7-9 to TRBJ2-5; the match to TRBD1 covers 7 bases. The J call could be wrong; TRBJ2-7 is a better fit for the DNA end. Germline V lookup: CDR1 SEHNR, CDR2 FQNEAQ (reference sequence). CDR3 length: 14 residues. The CDR3 here is CASSLGQTMSEQYF. DNA for the CDR3: TGTGCCAGCAGCTTGGGACAGACCATGTCCGAGCAGTACTTC.